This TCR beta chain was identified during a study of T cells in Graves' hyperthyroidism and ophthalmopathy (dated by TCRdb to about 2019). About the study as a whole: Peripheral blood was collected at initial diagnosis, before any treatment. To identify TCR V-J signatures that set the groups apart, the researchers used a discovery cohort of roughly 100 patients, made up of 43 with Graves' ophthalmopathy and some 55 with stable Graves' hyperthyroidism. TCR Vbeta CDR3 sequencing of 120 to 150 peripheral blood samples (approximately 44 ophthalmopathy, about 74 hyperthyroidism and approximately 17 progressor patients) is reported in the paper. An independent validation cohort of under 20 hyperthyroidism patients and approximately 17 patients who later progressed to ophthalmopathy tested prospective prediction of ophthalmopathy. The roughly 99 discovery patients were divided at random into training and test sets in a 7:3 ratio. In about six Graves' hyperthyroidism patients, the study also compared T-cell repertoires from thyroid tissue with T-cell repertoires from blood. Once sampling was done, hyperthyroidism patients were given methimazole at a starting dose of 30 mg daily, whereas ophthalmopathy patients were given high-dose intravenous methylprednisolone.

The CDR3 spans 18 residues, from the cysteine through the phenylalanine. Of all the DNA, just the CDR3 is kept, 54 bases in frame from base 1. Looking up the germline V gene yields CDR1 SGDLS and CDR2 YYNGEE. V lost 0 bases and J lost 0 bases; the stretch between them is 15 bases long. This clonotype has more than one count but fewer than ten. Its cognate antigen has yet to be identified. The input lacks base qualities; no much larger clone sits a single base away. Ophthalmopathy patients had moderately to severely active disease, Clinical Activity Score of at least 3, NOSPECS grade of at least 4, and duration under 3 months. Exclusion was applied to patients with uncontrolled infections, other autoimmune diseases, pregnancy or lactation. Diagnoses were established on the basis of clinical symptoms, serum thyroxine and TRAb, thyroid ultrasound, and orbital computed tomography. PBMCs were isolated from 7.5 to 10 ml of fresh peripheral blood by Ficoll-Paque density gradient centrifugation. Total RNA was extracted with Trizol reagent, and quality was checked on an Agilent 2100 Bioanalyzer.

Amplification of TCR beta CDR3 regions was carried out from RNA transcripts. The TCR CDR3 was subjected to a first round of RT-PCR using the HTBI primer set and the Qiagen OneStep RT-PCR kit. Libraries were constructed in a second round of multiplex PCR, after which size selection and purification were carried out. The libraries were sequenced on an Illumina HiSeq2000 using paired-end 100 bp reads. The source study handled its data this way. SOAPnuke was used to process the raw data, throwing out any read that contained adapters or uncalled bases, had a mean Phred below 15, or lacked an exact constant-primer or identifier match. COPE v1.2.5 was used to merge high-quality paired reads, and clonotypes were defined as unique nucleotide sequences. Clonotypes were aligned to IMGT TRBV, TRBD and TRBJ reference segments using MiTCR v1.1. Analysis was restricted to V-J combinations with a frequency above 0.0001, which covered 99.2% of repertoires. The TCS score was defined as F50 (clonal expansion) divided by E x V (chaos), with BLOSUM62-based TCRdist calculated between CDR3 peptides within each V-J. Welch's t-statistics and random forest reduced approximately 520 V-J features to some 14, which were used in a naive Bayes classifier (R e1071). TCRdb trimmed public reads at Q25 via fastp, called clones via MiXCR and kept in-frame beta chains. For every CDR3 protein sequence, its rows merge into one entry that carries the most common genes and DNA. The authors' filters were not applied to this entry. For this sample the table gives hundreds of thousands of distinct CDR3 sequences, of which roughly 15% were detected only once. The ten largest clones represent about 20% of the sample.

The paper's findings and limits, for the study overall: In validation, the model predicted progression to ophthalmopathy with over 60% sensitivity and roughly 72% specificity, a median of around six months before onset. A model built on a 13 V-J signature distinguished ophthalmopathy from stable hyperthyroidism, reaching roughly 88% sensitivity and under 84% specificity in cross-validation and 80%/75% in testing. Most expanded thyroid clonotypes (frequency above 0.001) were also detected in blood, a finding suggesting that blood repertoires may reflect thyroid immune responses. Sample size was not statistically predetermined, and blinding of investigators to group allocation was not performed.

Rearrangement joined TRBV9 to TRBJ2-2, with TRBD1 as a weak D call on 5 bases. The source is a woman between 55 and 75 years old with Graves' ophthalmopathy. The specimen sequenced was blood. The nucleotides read TGTGCCAGCAGCGTAGGACAGTCGCTTCACGCGAACACCGGGGAGCTGTTTTTT. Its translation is CASSVGQSLHANTGELFF. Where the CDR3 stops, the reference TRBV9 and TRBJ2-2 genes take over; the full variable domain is DSGVTQTPKHLITATGQRVTLRCSPRSGDLSVYWYQQSLDQGLQFLIQYYNGEERAKGNILERFSAQQFPDLHSELNLSSLELGDSALYFCASSVGQSLHANTGELFFGEGSRLTVL.